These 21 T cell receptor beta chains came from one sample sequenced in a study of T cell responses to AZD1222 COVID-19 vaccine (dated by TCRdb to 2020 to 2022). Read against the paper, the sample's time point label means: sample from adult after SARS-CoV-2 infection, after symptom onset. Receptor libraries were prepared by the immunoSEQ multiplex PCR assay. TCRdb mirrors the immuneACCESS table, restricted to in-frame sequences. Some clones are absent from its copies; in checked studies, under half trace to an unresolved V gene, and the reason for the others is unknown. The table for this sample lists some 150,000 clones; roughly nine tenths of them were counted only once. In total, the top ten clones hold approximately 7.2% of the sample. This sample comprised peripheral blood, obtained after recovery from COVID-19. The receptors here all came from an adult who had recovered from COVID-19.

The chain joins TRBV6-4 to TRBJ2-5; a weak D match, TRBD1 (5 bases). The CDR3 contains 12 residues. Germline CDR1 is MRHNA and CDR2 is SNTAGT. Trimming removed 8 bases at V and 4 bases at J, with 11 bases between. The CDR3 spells CASGARAETQYF. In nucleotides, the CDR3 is TGTGCCAGCGGGGCCAGGGCAGAGACCCAGTACTTC.

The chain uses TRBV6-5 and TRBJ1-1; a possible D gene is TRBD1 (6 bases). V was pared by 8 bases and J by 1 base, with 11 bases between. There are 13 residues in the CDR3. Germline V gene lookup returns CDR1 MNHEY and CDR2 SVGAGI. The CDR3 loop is CASGTDRNTEAFF. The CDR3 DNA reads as TGTGCCAGCGGTACGGACAGGAACACTGAAGCTTTCTTT.

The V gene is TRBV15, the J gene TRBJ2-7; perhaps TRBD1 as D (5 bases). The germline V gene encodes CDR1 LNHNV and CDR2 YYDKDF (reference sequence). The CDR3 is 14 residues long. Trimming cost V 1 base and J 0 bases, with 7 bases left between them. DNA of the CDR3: TGTGCCACCAGCAGAGGGGGCGACTCCTACGAGCAGTACTTC. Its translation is CATSRGGDSYEQYF.

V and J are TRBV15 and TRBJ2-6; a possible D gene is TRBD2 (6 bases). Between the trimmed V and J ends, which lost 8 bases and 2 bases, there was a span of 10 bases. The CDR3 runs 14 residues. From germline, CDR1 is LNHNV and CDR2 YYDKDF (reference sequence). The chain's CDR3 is CATRGGAGANVLTF. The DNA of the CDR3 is TGTGCCACCCGAGGAGGGGCTGGGGCCAACGTCCTGACTTTC.

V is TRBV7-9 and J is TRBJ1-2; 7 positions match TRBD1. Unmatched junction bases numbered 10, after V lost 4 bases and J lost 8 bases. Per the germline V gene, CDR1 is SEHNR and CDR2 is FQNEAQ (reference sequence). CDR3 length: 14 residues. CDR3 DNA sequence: TGTGCCAGCAGCTCGATACAGGGGTGGAACGGCTACACCTTC. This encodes CASSSIQGWNGYTF.

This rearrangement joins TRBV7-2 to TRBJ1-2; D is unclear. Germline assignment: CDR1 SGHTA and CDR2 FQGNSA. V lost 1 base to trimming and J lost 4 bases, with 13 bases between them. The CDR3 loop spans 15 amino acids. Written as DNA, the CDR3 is TGTGCCAGCAGCTTAGGGGCCCTATGGGGCTATGGCTACACCTTC. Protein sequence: CASSLGALWGYGYTF.

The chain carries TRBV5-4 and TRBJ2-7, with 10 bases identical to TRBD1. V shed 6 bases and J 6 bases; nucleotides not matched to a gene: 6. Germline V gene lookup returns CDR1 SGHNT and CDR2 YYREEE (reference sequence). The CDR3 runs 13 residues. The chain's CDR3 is CASTYDRGPEQYF. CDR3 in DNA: TGTGCCAGCACCTACGACAGGGGGCCCGAGCAGTACTTC.

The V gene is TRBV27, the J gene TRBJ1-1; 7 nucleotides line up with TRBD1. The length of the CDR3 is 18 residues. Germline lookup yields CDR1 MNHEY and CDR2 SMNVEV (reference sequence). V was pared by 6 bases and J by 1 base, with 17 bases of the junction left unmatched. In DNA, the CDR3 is TGTGCCAGCAGCTCAAAAGTAGCAGGGGGGTATGCGAACACTGAAGCTTTCTTT. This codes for CASSSKVAGGYANTEAFF.

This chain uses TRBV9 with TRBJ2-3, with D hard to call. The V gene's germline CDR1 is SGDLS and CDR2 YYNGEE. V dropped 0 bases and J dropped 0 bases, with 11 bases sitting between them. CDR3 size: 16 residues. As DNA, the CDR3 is TGTGCCAGCAGCGTAGTAAGTCAGACTAGCACAGATACGCAGTATTTT. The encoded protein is CASSVVSQTSTDTQYF.

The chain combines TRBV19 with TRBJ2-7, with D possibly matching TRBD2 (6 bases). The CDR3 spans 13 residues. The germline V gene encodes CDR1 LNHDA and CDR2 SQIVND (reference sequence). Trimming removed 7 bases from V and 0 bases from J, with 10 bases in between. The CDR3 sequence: CASMGRSSYEQYF. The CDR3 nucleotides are TGTGCCAGTATGGGGAGGTCCTCCTACGAGCAGTACTTC. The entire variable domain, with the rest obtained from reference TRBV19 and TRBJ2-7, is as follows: DGGITQSPKYLFRKEGQNVTLSCEQNLNHDAMYWYRQDPGQGLRLIYYSQIVNDFQKGDIAEGYSVSREKKESFPLTVTSAQKNPTAFYLCASMGRSSYEQYFGPGTRLTVT.

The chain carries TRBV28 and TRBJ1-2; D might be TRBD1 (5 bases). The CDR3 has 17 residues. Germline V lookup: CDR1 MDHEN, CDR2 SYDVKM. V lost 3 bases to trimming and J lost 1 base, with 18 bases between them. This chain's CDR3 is CASSLPSADIYNYGYTF. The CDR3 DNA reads TGTGCCAGCAGTTTGCCGTCGGCGGACATCTATAACTATGGCTACACCTTC.

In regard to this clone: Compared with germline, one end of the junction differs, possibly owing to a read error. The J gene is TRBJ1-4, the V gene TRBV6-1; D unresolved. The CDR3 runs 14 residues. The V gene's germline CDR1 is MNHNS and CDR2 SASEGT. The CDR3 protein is CASSEGRANEKLFF. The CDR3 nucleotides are TGTGCCAGTAGTGAAGGGAGGGCTAATGAAAAACTGTTTTTT.

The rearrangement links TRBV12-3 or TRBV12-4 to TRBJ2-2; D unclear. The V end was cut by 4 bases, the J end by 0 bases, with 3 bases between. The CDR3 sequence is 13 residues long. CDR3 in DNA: TGTGCCAGCAGTTACACGAACACCGGGGAGCTGTTTTTT. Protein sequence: CASSYTNTGELFF.

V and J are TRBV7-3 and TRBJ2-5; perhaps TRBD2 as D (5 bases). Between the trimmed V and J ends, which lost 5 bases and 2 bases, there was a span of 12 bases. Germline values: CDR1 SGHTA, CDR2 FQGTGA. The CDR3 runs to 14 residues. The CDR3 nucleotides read TGTGCCAGCAGCCCTAATGGCGGGCAAGAGACCCAGTACTTC. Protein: CASSPNGGQETQYF.

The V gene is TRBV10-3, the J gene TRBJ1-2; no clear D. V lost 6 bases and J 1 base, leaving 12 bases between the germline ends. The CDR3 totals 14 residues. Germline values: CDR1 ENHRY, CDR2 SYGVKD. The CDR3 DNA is TGTGCCATCAGGGACGGACTCATTAACTATGGCTACACCTTC. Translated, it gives CAIRDGLINYGYTF.

CDR3 in DNA: TGTGCCAGCAGCTGGCTCAGGACAGGGGTCGATCAGCCCCAGCATTTT. This sequence encodes CASSWLRTGVDQPQHF. The rearrangement uses TRBV7-8 and TRBJ1-5; 9 bases line up with TRBD1. This CDR3 has 16 amino acids. CDR1 is SGHVS, CDR2 FQNEAQ, per germline. V gave up 4 bases and J gave up 5 bases; unmatched junction bases: 9. The full variable domain, with the rest looked up from reference TRBV7-8 and TRBJ1-5, is GAGVSQSPRYKVAKRGQDVALRCDPISGHVSLFWYQQALGQGPEFLTYFQNEAQLDKSGLPSDRFFAERPEGSVSTLKIQRTQQEDSAVYLCASSWLRTGVDQPQHFGDGTRLSIL.

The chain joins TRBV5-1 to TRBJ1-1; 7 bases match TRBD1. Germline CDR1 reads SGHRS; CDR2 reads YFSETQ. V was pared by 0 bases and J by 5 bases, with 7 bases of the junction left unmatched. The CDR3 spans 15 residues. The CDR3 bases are TGCGCCAGCAGCTTGGATTACAGGGGTTTTACTGAAGCTTTCTTT. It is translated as CASSLDYRGFTEAFF. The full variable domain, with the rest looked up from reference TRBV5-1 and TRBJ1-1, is KAGVTQTPRYLIKTRGQQVTLSCSPISGHRSVSWYQQTPGQGLQFLFEYFSETQRNKGNFPGRFSGRQFSNSRSEMNVSTLELGDSALYLCASSLDYRGFTEAFFGQGTRLTVV.

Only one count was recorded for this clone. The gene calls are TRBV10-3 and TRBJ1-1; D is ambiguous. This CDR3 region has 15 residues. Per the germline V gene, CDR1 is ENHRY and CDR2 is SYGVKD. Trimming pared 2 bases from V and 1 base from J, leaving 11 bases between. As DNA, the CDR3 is TGTGCCATCAGTGAGGGAATACATCAGAACACTGAAGCTTTCTTT. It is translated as CAISEGIHQNTEAFF.

The CDR3 loop reads CASSLFGSHEQYF. The CDR3 coding sequence is TGCGCCAGCAGCTTGTTTGGGTCCCACGAGCAGTACTTC. The V gene is TRBV5-1, the J gene TRBJ2-7, with unresolved D. The germline V gene encodes CDR1 SGHRS and CDR2 YFSETQ. The CDR3 runs 13 residues. Deletions cut 1 base from V and 5 bases from J, with 10 bases between. Variable domain in full (rest from reference TRBV5-1 and TRBJ2-7): KAGVTQTPRYLIKTRGQQVTLSCSPISGHRSVSWYQQTPGQGLQFLFEYFSETQRNKGNFPGRFSGRQFSNSRSEMNVSTLELGDSALYLCASSLFGSHEQYFGPGTRLTVT.

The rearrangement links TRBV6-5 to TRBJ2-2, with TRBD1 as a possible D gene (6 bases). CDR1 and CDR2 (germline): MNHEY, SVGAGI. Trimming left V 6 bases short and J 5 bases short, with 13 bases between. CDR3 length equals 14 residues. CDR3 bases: TGTGCCAGCAGGGGGGCCAGTATGACCGGGGAGCTGTTTTTT. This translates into CASRGASMTGELFF.

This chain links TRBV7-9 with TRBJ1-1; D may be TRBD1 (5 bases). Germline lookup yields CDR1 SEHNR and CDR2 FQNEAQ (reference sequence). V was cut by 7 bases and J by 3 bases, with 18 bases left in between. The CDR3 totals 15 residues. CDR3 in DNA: TGTGCCAGCACCCTGCTACTGGGGCAGGACACTGAAGCTTTCTTT. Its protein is CASTLLLGQDTEAFF.